The next 21 T cell receptor beta chains were all read from a single sample in a study of blood T cell repertoires in COVID-19. TCRdb keeps only in-frame clones here, not all; method: immunoSEQ multiplex PCR. Of tens of thousands of clones listed, under 95% were seen once; the top ten hold about a tenth. Sequenced: peripheral blood. Receptors originate from a human donor in a cohort sampled during active COVID-19.

This clone occurred once. This rearrangement joins TRBV20-1 to TRBJ2-1, with TRBD2 identical over 7 bases. The V segment lost 3 bases and the J segment 7 bases; nucleotides outside the gene matches: 9. The CDR3 contains 14 residues. CDR1 is DFQATT, CDR2 SNEGSKA, per germline (reference sequence). The CDR3 sequence is CSASSGRARNEQFF. The CDR3 coding sequence is TGCAGTGCTAGTAGTGGGAGGGCCAGAAATGAGCAGTTCTTC.

V is TRBV4-2 and J is TRBJ2-5; D gene ambiguous. This CDR3 has 14 amino acids. The V gene's germline CDR1 is LGHNA and CDR2 YNFKEQ. With 0 bases removed from V and 3 bases from J, the gap between germline ends came to 8 bases. The CDR3 bases are TGTGCCAGCAGCCAAGATCCGGGTGAAGAGACCCAGTACTTC. Its protein product is CASSQDPGEETQYF.

The J gene is TRBJ2-2, the V gene TRBV13; D remains unclear. CDR1 is PRHDT, CDR2 FYEKMQ, per germline (reference sequence). The CDR3 sequence is 13 residues long. The V and J ends lost 5 bases and 7 bases respectively, with 11 bases between them. The CDR3 bases are TGTGCCAGCAGCGCCTATATCAACGGGGAGCTGTTTTTT. Translating gives CASSAYINGELFF.

The rearrangement links TRBV27 to TRBJ1-1; the D gene is possibly TRBD1 (5 bases). The CDR3 consists of 12 residues. Germline V lookup: CDR1 MNHEY, CDR2 SMNVEV (reference sequence). V lost 5 bases to trimming and J lost 5 bases, with 9 bases between them. The CDR3 here is CASSTGKTEAFF. For the CDR3, the DNA is TGTGCCAGCAGTACAGGAAAAACTGAAGCTTTCTTT.

The rearrangement joins TRBV27 to TRBJ2-1; unclear D gene. The germline V and J ends were trimmed by 0 bases and 3 bases, with 9 bases remaining between them. This CDR3 has 15 amino acids. Germline lookup yields CDR1 MNHEY and CDR2 SMNVEV (reference sequence). The CDR3 DNA follows: TGTGCCAGCAGTTTATCGCCAGGCATCTACAATGAGCAGTTCTTC. It is translated as CASSLSPGIYNEQFF.

The V and J genes are TRBV4-3 and TRBJ2-3; TRBD2 aligns across 7 bases. Germline V gene sequence: CDR1 LGHNA, CDR2 YSLEER. The CDR3 covers 15 residues. Written as DNA, the CDR3 is TGCCCCCGCAGCCACGGCGGGGAGGGGACAGATACGCAGTATTTT. Its translation is CPRSHGGEGTDTQYF.

The V gene is TRBV2, the J gene TRBJ2-2; TRBD1 matches 7 bases. Germline V CDR1 and CDR2: SNHLY, FYNNEI. The CDR3 has 15 residues. The V segment lost 6 bases and the J segment 4 bases; nucleotides outside the gene matches: 8. CDR3 nucleotides: TGTGCCAGCAGCGGACAGGAGATGGTCACCGGGGAGCTGTTTTTT. Protein: CASSGQEMVTGELFF.

The chain couples TRBV6-5 to TRBJ2-1; D is possibly TRBD1 (6 bases). Germline loops: CDR1 MNHEY, CDR2 SVGAGI. This CDR3 has 13 amino acids. The V end was cut by 10 bases, the J end by 3 bases, with 13 bases between. The CDR3 nucleotides read TGTGCCACCCAGGACAGTTACTACAATGAGCAGTTCTTC. Protein product: CATQDSYYNEQFF.

The chain employs TRBV6-5 and TRBJ2-7, with 8 bases lining up with TRBD1. CDR3 size: 14 residues. Germline loops: CDR1 MNHEY, CDR2 SVGAGI. The V segment lost 4 bases and the J segment 2 bases; nucleotides outside the gene matches: 4. The CDR3 region has the DNA TGTGCCAGCAGTTTACAGGGGGATACCTACGAGCAGTACTTC. Its protein product is CASSLQGDTYEQYF.

The rearrangement uses TRBV6-5 and TRBJ2-2; TRBD2 aligns across 10 bases. The CDR3 runs to 15 residues. Germline CDR1 and CDR2: MNHEY and SVGAGI. V trimming: 2 bases; J trimming: 6 bases; junction bases outside the gene matches: 3. In DNA, the CDR3 is TGTGCCAGCAGTTACGTGAGCGGGAGGGCCGGGGAGCTGTTTTTT. Its protein product is CASSYVSGRAGELFF.

The chain recombines TRBV19 with TRBJ1-2; 10 nucleotides line up with TRBD1. Germline CDR1 is LNHDA and CDR2 is SQIVND (reference sequence). Trimming took 0 bases from V and 2 from J; bases not matched to a gene: 6. The CDR3 is 17 amino acids. The CDR3 reads CASSIDPDRGRNYGYTF. DNA for the CDR3: TGTGCCAGTAGTATAGACCCAGACAGGGGGCGCAACTATGGCTACACCTTC.

The chain employs TRBV28 and TRBJ1-2; TRBD1 matches at 7 bases. Trimming removed 5 bases from V and 5 bases from J; junction bases left unmatched: 11. This CDR3 has 15 amino acids. The germline V gene has CDR1 MDHEN and CDR2 SYDVKM. CDR3 loop: CASSPGQAPLYGYTF. In DNA, the CDR3 is TGTGCCAGCAGTCCTGGACAGGCCCCGCTATATGGCTACACCTTC.

The chain is built from TRBV4-3 and TRBJ2-3; the D gene is possibly TRBD2 (5 bases). The CDR3 runs 15 residues. V was cut by 0 bases and J by 2 bases, with 9 bases left in between. Germline V gene sequence: CDR1 LGHNA, CDR2 YSLEER. DNA for the CDR3: TGCGCCAGCAGCCAAGAGCGGGCCCCCACAGATACGCAGTATTTT. It yields the protein CASSQERAPTDTQYF.

This clone has only one observation. The chain couples TRBV2 to TRBJ2-1; 7 bases fit TRBD2. Germline CDR1 is SNHLY and CDR2 is FYNNEI. This CDR3 has 14 amino acids. J gave up 7 bases and V 6 bases, and 9 bases lay outside the gene matches. CDR3 protein: CASRMTAGGNEQFF. The CDR3 DNA sequence: TGTGCCAGCAGAATGACGGCCGGGGGGAATGAGCAGTTCTTC.

The gene calls are TRBV4-3 and TRBJ2-3; the D is unclear. CDR3 length: 14 amino acids. Germline CDR1 is LGHNA and CDR2 is YSLEER. V gave up 1 base and J gave up 2 bases, with 7 bases separating them. CDR3 DNA sequence: TGCGCCAGCAGCCAAGTTGCAGACACAGATACGCAGTATTTT. This sequence encodes CASSQVADTDTQYF.

The chain carries TRBV28 and TRBJ2-7, with TRBD1 matching 9 bases. V lost 7 bases, J lost 6 bases, and 10 bases stayed unmatched. This CDR3 contains 14 residues. Germline CDR1 is MDHEN and CDR2 is SYDVKM. Here the CDR3 reads CASTTPGTGTEQYF. The DNA of the CDR3 is TGTGCCAGCACCACCCCGGGGACAGGGACCGAGCAGTACTTC. Looking up the rest from reference TRBV28 and TRBJ2-7 gives the full variable domain: DVKVTQSSRYLVKRTGEKVFLECVQDMDHENMFWYRQDPGLGLRLIYFSYDVKMKEKGDIPEGYSVSREKKERFSLILESASTNQTSMYLCASTTPGTGTEQYFGPGTRLTVT.

This chain joins TRBV27 and TRBJ1-5; 9 positions agree with TRBD1. The length of the CDR3 is 14 residues. The germline CDR1 and CDR2 sequences are MNHEY and SMNVEV (reference sequence). V was pared by 6 bases and J by 5 bases, with 5 bases of the junction left unmatched. For the CDR3, the DNA is TGTGCCAGCAGCCTGACAGGGGGATATCAGCCCCAGCATTTT. Translating gives CASSLTGGYQPQHF.

The CDR3 bases are TGCAGCGTGCTAAAACAGGGGGCGGGGGAGCAGTACTTC. Encoded protein: CSVLKQGAGEQYF. V and J are TRBV29-1 and TRBJ2-7; 9 nucleotides line up with TRBD1. CDR3 size: 13 residues. Germline CDR1 SQVTM, CDR2 ANQGSEA. J was trimmed by 7 bases and V by 6 bases; bases with no gene match: 10.

This chain uses TRBV6-5 with TRBJ2-1; TRBD2 matches at 7 bases. The V segment lost 8 bases and the J segment 0 bases; nucleotides outside the gene matches: 7. There are 15 residues in the CDR3. Germline CDR1 MNHEY, CDR2 SVGAGI. CDR3 nucleotides: TGTGCCAGCGGGAGGGGCGGGATCTCCTACAATGAGCAGTTCTTC. Its protein is CASGRGGISYNEQFF.

The chain links TRBV6-6 to TRBJ2-3, with 11 positions matching TRBD1. CDR3 size: 16 residues. Germline V lookup: CDR1 MNHNY, CDR2 SVGAGI (reference sequence). The junction had 9 bases not matched to a gene; V was cut back by 7 bases and J by 3 bases. In DNA, the CDR3 is TGTGCCAGCAACACTGGACAGGGGGCATGGACAGATACGCAGTATTTT. This encodes CASNTGQGAWTDTQYF.

This chain links TRBV30 with TRBJ1-2; D is uncertain. The CDR3 consists of 12 residues. CDR1 and CDR2 (germline): GTSNPN, SVGIG (reference sequence). The V and J ends lost 5 bases and 6 bases respectively, with 13 bases between them. CDR3 nucleotides: TGTGCCTGGCGTACGGGGTTCGATGGCTACACCTTC. This codes for CAWRTGFDGYTF.